This T cell receptor (beta chain) emerged from a study of post-analysis software for immune sequencing data. In the study overall: Several disease courses (relapsing-remitting, secondary progressive and progressive-relapsing) of multiple sclerosis were included.

Worth noting for this clonotype: Its antigen is undetermined.

From germline, CDR1 is DFQATT and CDR2 SNEGSKA (reference sequence). The CDR3 is 13 amino acids. V was trimmed by 3 bases and J by 6 bases, leaving 15 bases between them. Incorporated into the TCR beta cDNA libraries were unique molecular identifiers, which served to reduce PCR and sequencing biases. A population of roughly 0.9 to 11 million T cells gave rise to roughly 490,000 cDNA molecules. One entry per CDR3 protein results from TCRdb running MiXCR on the PCR reads. In the table there are under 900,000 distinct CDR3 sequences, around 50% of which are singletons. Broader study findings: Samples from a shared batch, those prepared together, strongly co-clustered by F measure. The five TRBV segments detected at higher frequency in patients than in controls included TRBV5-6, TRBV5-1 and TRBV20-1.

V is TRBV20-1 and J is TRBJ2-7; D gene uncertain. The sample consisted of blood. This receptor was obtained from a girl between 10 and 17 years old with multiple sclerosis. The CDR3 DNA follows: TGCAGTGCTAGTGCCTCCGGTGGCGGCGAGCAGTACTTC. Residues: CSASASGGGEQYF.